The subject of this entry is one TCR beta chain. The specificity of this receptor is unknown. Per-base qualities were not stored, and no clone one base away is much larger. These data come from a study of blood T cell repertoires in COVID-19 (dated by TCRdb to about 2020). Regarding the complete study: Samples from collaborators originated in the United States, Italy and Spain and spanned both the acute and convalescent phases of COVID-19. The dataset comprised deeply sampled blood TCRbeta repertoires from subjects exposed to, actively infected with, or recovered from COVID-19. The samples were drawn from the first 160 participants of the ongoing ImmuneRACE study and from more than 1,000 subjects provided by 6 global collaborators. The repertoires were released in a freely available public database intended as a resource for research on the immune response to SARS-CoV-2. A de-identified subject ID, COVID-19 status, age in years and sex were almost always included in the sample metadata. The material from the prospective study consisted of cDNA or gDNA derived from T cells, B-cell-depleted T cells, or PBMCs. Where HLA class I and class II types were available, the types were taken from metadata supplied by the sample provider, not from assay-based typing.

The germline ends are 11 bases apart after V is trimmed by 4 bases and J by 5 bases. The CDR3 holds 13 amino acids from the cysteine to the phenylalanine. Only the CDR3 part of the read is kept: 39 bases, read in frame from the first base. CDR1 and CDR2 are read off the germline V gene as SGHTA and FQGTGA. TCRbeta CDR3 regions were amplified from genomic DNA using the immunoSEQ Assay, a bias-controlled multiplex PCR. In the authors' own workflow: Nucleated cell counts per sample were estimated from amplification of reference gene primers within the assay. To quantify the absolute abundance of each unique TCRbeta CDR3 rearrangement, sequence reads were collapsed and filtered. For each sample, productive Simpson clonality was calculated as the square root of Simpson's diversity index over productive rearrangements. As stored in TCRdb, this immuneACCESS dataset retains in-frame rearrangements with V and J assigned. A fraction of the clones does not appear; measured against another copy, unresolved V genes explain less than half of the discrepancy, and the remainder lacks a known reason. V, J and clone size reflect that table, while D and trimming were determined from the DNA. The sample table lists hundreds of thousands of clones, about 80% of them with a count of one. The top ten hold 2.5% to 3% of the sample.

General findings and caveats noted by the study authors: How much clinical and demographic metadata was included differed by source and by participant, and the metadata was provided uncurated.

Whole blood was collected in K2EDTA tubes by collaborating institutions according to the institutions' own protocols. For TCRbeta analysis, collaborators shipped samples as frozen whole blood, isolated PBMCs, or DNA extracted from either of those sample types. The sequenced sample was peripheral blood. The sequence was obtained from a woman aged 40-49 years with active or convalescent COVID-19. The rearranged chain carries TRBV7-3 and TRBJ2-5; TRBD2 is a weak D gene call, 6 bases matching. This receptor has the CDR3 CASSSSGQETQYF. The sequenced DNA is TGTGCCAGCAGCTCGAGCGGGCAGGAGACCCAGTACTTC.